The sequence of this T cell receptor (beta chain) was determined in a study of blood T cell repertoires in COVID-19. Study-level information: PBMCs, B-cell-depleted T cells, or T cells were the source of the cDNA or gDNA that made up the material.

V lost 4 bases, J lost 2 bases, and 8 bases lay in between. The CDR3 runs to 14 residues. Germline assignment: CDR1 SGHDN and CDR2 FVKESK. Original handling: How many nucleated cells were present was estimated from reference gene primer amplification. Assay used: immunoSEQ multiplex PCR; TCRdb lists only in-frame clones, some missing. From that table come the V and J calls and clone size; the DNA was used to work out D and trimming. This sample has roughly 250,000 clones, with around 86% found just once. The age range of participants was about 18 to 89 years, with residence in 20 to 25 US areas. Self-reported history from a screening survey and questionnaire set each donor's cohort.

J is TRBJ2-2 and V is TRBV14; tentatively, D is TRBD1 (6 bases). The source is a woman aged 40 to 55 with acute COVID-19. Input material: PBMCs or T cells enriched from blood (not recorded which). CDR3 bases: TGTGCCAGCAGCCTACAGGGAAACACCGGGGAGCTGTTTTTT. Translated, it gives CASSLQGNTGELFF.